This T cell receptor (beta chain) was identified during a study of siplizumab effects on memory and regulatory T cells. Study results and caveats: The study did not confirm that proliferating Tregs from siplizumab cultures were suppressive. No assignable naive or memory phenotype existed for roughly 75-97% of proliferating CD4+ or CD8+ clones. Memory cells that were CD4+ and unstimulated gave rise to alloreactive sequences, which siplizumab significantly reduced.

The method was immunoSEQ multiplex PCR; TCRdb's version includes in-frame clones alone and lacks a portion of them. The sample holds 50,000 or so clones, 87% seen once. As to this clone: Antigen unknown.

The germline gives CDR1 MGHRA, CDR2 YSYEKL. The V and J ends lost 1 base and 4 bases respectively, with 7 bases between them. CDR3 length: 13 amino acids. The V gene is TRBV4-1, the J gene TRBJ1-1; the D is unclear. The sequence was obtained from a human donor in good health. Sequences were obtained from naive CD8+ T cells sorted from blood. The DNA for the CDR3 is TGCGCCAGCAGCCAAGGGGCCGGCACTGAAGCTTTCTTT. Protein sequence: CASSQGAGTEAFF.